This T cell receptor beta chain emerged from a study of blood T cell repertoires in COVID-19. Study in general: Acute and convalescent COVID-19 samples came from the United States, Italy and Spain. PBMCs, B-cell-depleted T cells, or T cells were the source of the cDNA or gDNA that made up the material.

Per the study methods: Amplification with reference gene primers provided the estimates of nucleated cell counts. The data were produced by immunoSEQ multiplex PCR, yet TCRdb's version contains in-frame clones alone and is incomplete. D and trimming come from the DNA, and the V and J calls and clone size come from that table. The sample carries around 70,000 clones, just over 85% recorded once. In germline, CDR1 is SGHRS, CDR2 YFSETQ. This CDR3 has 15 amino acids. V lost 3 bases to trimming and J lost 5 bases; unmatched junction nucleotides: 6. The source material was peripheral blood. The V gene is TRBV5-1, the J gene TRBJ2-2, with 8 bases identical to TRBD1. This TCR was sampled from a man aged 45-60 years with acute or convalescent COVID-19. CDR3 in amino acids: CASSWTGPRTGELFF. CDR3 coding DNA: TGCGCCAGCAGCTGGACAGGGCCGAGAACCGGGGAGCTGTTTTTT.